This T cell receptor (beta chain) originates from a study of identifying expanded T cells in peripheral blood. On this clone: Its antigen is as yet unknown.

Clones were read by immunoSEQ multiplex PCR, and TCRdb kept only the in-frame ones, dropping some. Of tens of thousands of clones in the sample, approximately 88% are singletons; the top ten hold 3% to 4%. This CDR3 has 15 amino acids. Per germline, CDR1 MNHEY and CDR2 SVGAGI. Trimming removed 2 bases at V and 5 bases at J, with 13 bases between. Study findings and constraints: Differentially abundant clones: 0.95 to 1.5 between replicates, approximately 15 at roughly 2 weeks, 19 to 20 at four. Across healthy donors, higher total template counts meant significantly greater roughly two-week count variance.

During the collection period, no donor immune events like infections were recorded. The source is a person aged 18 to 69 in good health. Sequencing input: blood. V gene TRBV6-5 combines with J gene TRBJ1-5, with D perhaps TRBD1 (6 bases). This chain's CDR3 is CASSYRQDSHQPQHF. For the CDR3, the DNA is TGTGCCAGCAGTTACCGACAGGACAGCCATCAGCCCCAGCATTTT.